The present T cell receptor (beta chain) was sequenced within a study of cytomegalovirus exposure and HLA in healthy donors. Study details: Among around 170 million T cells, an earlier analysis found roughly 100 million unique TCR beta sequences. Study-level findings and limits: Being productive about 90% or about 30% of the time was typical of most TCR beta V segments in an earlier analysis. An analysis that came later showed most CMV-associated TCR beta chains appearing HLA-restricted. Among the CMV-associated chains, three were confirmed in vitro as specific for CMV antigens.

Amplification used 60 Vbeta primers and 13 Jbeta primers. Repertoires were generated with immunoSEQ multiplex PCR, while TCRdb's copy carries only in-frame clones and drops some. Of about 76,000 clones in the sample, just under 80% were seen once. There are 14 residues in the CDR3. V lost 6 bases to trimming and J lost 4 bases, with 15 bases between them. Germline CDR1 and CDR2: MNHEY and SVGAGI. Notes on this clone: Its specificity is unknown.

This chain joins TRBV6-5 and TRBJ1-1, with D possibly being TRBD1 (5 bases). The clonotype originates from a woman aged 40 to 50 in good health and CMV-seropositive. The source material was PBMCs. The CDR3 region is CASRLQRRGTEAFF. CDR3 bases: TGTGCCAGCAGATTACAGCGAAGGGGCACTGAAGCTTTCTTT.